Sequencing of this T cell receptor (beta chain) was carried out in a study of CD8 T cells in ankylosing spondylitis. General study points: Those disease-linked clones were CD8+; they were also relatively rare in peripheral blood. Some of these motif variants have turned up before, in reports on reactive arthritis synovial fluid and blood. The authors reported significant enrichment of disease-linked clones in matched ankylosing spondylitis synovial fluid.

Preparation of TCR beta libraries was done by quantitative 5'-RACE with molecular barcodes. MiXCR, run by TCRdb on the 5' RACE reads, gives a single entry per CDR3 protein. The sample carries roughly 250,000 distinct CDR3 sequences, 8.6% recorded once. This clonotype came up a few times. What it binds is unknown. The germline V gene has CDR1 LNHDA and CDR2 SQIVND (reference sequence). The CDR3 spans 12 residues. Trimming took off 3 bases at V and 6 bases at J, with 8 bases between the two ends. The clonotype originates from a male donor with ankylosing spondylitis or in good health (not recorded which). The chain couples TRBV19 to TRBJ1-2; tentatively, D is TRBD1 (6 bases). The specimen sequenced was blood, either unsorted or a sorted T cell fraction (not recorded which). CDR3 loop: CASSIGGDGYTF. The CDR3, as DNA: TGTGCCAGTAGTATCGGGGGCGATGGCTACACCTTC.